The 15 T cell receptor beta chains listed next were all sequenced from one sample in a study of beta chain features in type 1 diabetes. Investigators reverse transcribed all isolated RNA, so they sequenced expressed TCRB transcripts. Sequencing was performed with immunoSEQ multiplex PCR; in TCRdb, only in-frame clones are kept and a portion is missing. The sample consists of under 300,000 clones, 11% of them appearing once. Study-wide points: Type 1 diabetes patients showed a moderate but significant shortening of TCRB CDR3s in all four CD4+ subsets.

These TCRs are of unknown antigen specificity. The sample consisted of naive CD4+ T cells from blood. The receptor set was obtained from a man aged 25-45 years with type 1 diabetes.

This chain connects TRBV6-5 to TRBJ1-2; TRBD1 matches 9 bases. Trimming cost V 6 bases and J 3 bases; bases outside gene matches: 8. From germline, CDR1 is MNHEY and CDR2 SVGAGI. This CDR3 has 15 amino acids. The CDR3: CASRSPGQGDYGYTF. CDR3 DNA: TGTGCCAGCAGATCACCGGGACAGGGAGACTATGGCTACACCTTC.

V and J are TRBV2 and TRBJ2-5; TRBD2 matches 8 bases. Germline V gene data show CDR1 as SNHLY and CDR2 as FYNNEI. J was trimmed by 5 bases and V by 7 bases; bases with no gene match: 12. The CDR3 consists of 15 residues. In DNA form, the CDR3 reads TGTGCCAGCACCCCGCCCAGCGGGGGAGGGGAGACCCAGTACTTC. Translated: CASTPPSGGGETQYF.

CDR3 nucleotide sequence: TGTGCCAGCAGCCGAGGGACAGACCTGCAGCCCCAGCATTTT. Its protein is CASSRGTDLQPQHF. The rearrangement joins TRBV7-9 to TRBJ1-5; 7 bases fit TRBD1. This CDR3 has 14 residues. The trim removed 5 bases at V and 7 bases at J, leaving 8 bases unmatched. Germline CDR1 reads SEHNR; CDR2 reads FQNEAQ (reference sequence).

The chain carries TRBV5-1 and TRBJ2-1, with 8 positions matching TRBD2. V was clipped by 0 bases and J by 2 bases; unmatched bases: 4. From germline, CDR1 is SGHRS and CDR2 YFSETQ. The CDR3 is 16 residues long. The CDR3 DNA reads as TGCGCCAGCAGCTTGGCGGCGGGGGGCCCCTACAATGAGCAGTTCTTC. Translated: CASSLAAGGPYNEQFF.

CDR3 sequence reads: CASSRDRWTDTQYF. DNA for the CDR3: TGTGCCAGTAGTCGGGACAGGTGGACAGATACGCAGTATTTT. This chain connects TRBV19 to TRBJ2-3; 8 positions agree with TRBD1. Germline V gene data show CDR1 as LNHDA and CDR2 as SQIVND (reference sequence). This CDR3 comprises 14 residues. Trimming took 5 bases from V and 3 from J; bases not matched to a gene: 4.

The V and J genes are TRBV18 and TRBJ2-5, with 9 bases identical to TRBD1. Germline CDR1 and CDR2: KGHSH and LQKENI. This CDR3 spans 14 amino acids. The J segment lost 5 bases and the V segment lost 4 bases, leaving 5 bases of the junction unmatched. The CDR3 DNA reads TGTGCCAGCTCACTTCGGGGACAGGGTGAGACCCAGTACTTC. Translated, it gives CASSLRGQGETQYF.

A few counts support this clone. The gene calls are TRBV11-1 and TRBJ2-7; 9 bases agree with TRBD1. The CDR3 runs 15 residues. Per the germline V gene, CDR1 is SGHAT and CDR2 is FQDESV (reference sequence). The V and J ends lost 2 bases and 3 bases, in that order; junction bases with no gene match: 5. The CDR3 coding sequence is TGTGCCAGCAGCTTATATGAGACAGGGGGCTACGAGCAGTACTTC. Translation gives CASSLYETGGYEQYF.

This clone came up a few times. This chain uses TRBV5-1 with TRBJ2-7; TRBD1 matches 9 bases. This CDR3 contains 15 residues. Losses at the gene ends were 1 base for V and 6 bases for J; bases not matched to a gene: 8. Looked up from germline, CDR1 is SGHRS and CDR2 is YFSETQ. The CDR3 sequence: CASSLRDRAFREQYF. In nucleotides, the CDR3 is TGCGCCAGCAGCTTGCGGGACAGGGCTTTTCGCGAGCAGTACTTC. The full variable domain, rest sourced from reference TRBV5-1 and TRBJ2-7, is KAGVTQTPRYLIKTRGQQVTLSCSPISGHRSVSWYQQTPGQGLQFLFEYFSETQRNKGNFPGRFSGRQFSNSRSEMNVSTLELGDSALYLCASSLRDRAFREQYFGPGTRLTVT.

The chain combines TRBV15 with TRBJ1-1; the match to TRBD1 covers 8 bases. V was pared by 1 base and J by 11 bases, with 21 bases of the junction left unmatched. CDR1 and CDR2 (germline): LNHNV, YYDKDF (reference sequence). CDR3 length: 18 residues. The CDR3 spells CATSRVTGGSQPNRGAFF. CDR3 nucleotide sequence: TGTGCCACCAGCAGAGTAACAGGGGGATCCCAGCCGAACCGGGGGGCTTTCTTT.

This clone appeared a few times. This sequence joins TRBV29-1 and TRBJ1-1; D ambiguous. Germline V gene data show CDR1 as SQVTM and CDR2 as ANQGSEA. V lost 4 bases, J lost 7 bases, and 10 bases lay in between. The CDR3 consists of 11 residues. The chain's CDR3 is CSVVPRREAFF. In DNA form, the CDR3 reads TGCAGCGTTGTCCCCAGGCGTGAAGCTTTCTTT.

The chain couples TRBV7-9 to TRBJ2-7, with 9 bases fitting TRBD1. The CDR3 has 13 amino acids. J was trimmed by 3 bases and V by 5 bases; bases with no gene match: 2. Germline loops: CDR1 SEHNR, CDR2 FQNEAQ (reference sequence). This CDR3 is CASSETGGYEQYF. The CDR3 DNA is TGTGCCAGCAGCGAGACAGGGGGCTACGAGCAGTACTTC.

In its sample, this clone was seen a few times. The gene calls are TRBV18 and TRBJ2-3; D may be TRBD1 (5 bases). This CDR3 spans 13 amino acids. CDR1 is KGHSH and CDR2 is LQKENI in the germline V gene. V dropped 1 base and J dropped 6 bases, with 8 bases sitting between them. The CDR3 here is CASSPRGSDTQYF. As DNA, the CDR3 is TGTGCCAGCTCACCACGGGGCTCGGATACGCAGTATTTT.

In the case of this clone: Other nucleotide sequences in the sample specify the same CDR3. The chain is built from TRBV18 and TRBJ2-6; D gene unclear. V lost 1 base, J lost 4 bases, and 2 bases lay in between. CDR3 length equals 13 residues. The germline gives CDR1 KGHSH, CDR2 LQKENI. The CDR3 DNA reads as TGTGCCAGCTCACCACTAGGGGCCAACGTCCTGACTTTC. This encodes CASSPLGANVLTF.

This clone has more than one count but fewer than ten. The chain couples TRBV2 to TRBJ1-6; D is ambiguous. The CDR3 is 14 amino acids. The V gene's germline CDR1 is SNHLY and CDR2 FYNNEI. Between the trimmed V and J ends, which lost 3 bases and 7 bases, there was a span of 10 bases. For the CDR3, the DNA is TGTGCCAGCAGTGACGGACCGGGAAATTCACCCCTCCACTTT. This translates into CASSDGPGNSPLHF. Full variable domain (outside the CDR3, taken from reference TRBV2 and TRBJ1-6): EPEVTQTPSHQVTQMGQEVILRCVPISNHLYFYWYRQILGQKVEFLVSFYNNEISEKSEIFDDQFSVERPDGSNFTLKIRSTKLEDSAMYFCASSDGPGNSPLHFGNGTRLTVT.

This clone was seen a few times. The chain employs TRBV19 and TRBJ2-5; perhaps TRBD2 as D (5 bases). The germline V gene encodes CDR1 LNHDA and CDR2 SQIVND (reference sequence). V shed 6 bases and J shed 9 bases, with 17 bases lying between them. The CDR3 covers 13 residues. For the CDR3, the DNA is TGTGCCAGTAGGGCACGAGAGGAGGTGCCCCAGTACTTC. Encoded protein: CASRAREEVPQYF. The full variable domain, in which reference TRBV19 and TRBJ2-5 provide the parts outside the CDR3, is DGGITQSPKYLFRKEGQNVTLSCEQNLNHDAMYWYRQDPGQGLRLIYYSQIVNDFQKGDIAEGYSVSREKKESFPLTVTSAQKNPTAFYLCASRAREEVPQYFGPGTRLLVL.